One sample yielded the 23 T cell receptor beta chains listed below, sequenced in a study of T cell repertoires in cytomegalovirus infection. Their antigens are not known. TCRdb reprocessed the reads via MiXCR and lists one record per CDR3 protein. Among about 220,000 distinct CDR3 sequences listed, 30% to 45% were seen once. Source: CD8+ T cells from cultured PBMCs, taken from culture after CMV antigen stimulation. The source of these receptors is a human donor in good health (CMV status not recorded). Some clones in this sample may be carry-over from other donors' samples.

The chain is built from TRBV18 and TRBJ2-2, with D possibly being TRBD1 (6 bases). CDR3 size: 16 residues. Per the germline V gene, CDR1 is KGHSH and CDR2 is LQKENI. V was clipped by 0 bases and J by 0 bases, with 8 bases between them. The DNA of the CDR3 is TGTGCCAGCTCACCACCGGACAGTCCGAACACCGGGGAGCTGTTTTTT. Its protein product is CASSPPDSPNTGELFF.

The gene calls are TRBV28 and TRBJ1-5, with D uncertain. The germline V gene has CDR1 MDHEN and CDR2 SYDVKM. The V gene lost 4 bases and the J gene lost 1 base, with 20 bases spanning the gap. The CDR3 consists of 18 residues. The CDR3 is CASSSGPGREVSNQPQHF. The CDR3 DNA reads TGTGCCAGCAGTTCTGGCCCGGGGAGGGAAGTAAGCAATCAGCCCCAGCATTTT.

The chain recombines TRBV7-9 with TRBJ2-6; D is possibly TRBD1 (6 bases). CDR3 length: 17 residues. V was trimmed by 5 bases and J by 3 bases, leaving 17 bases between them. Germline loops: CDR1 SEHNR, CDR2 FQNEAQ (reference sequence). CDR3 residues: CASSPTGSRYGANVLTF. CDR3 in DNA: TGTGCCAGCAGCCCAACAGGGTCTCGGTATGGGGCCAACGTCCTGACTTTC.

V gene TRBV9 combines with J gene TRBJ1-3; the D gene is possibly TRBD1 (5 bases). Germline V CDR1 and CDR2: SGDLS, YYNGEE. This CDR3 comprises 16 residues. Deletions cut 3 bases from V and 0 bases from J, with 13 bases between. This CDR3 reads CASSGLGGYSGNTIYF. Written as DNA, the CDR3 is TGTGCCAGCAGCGGCCTTGGGGGTTACTCTGGAAACACCATATATTTT.

This clonotype was counted a few times. V usage is TRBV7-8 and J usage is TRBJ2-3; a possible D gene is TRBD2 (5 bases). CDR1 SGHVS and CDR2 FQNEAQ come from the germline V gene. The germline V and J ends were trimmed by 4 bases and 5 bases, with 19 bases remaining between them. The CDR3 loop spans 16 amino acids. The CDR3 region has the DNA TGTGCCAGCAGCTCCGGTACGCTTCAAAGCGGAGATACGCAGTATTTT. This gives the protein CASSSGTLQSGDTQYF.

This clonotype occurred a few times. The chain has TRBV6-5 and TRBJ2-1; no clear D gene. Germline lookup yields CDR1 MNHEY and CDR2 SVGAGI. Trimming removed 5 bases from V and 4 bases from J, with 15 bases in between. This CDR3 spans 15 amino acids. The CDR3 region has the DNA TGTGCCAGCAGTCTCCGACTGTCCACTTACAATGAGCAGTTCTTC. Amino acids: CASSLRLSTYNEQFF.

The chain links TRBV5-1 to TRBJ1-6; maybe TRBD1 (5 bases). Trimming cost V 0 bases and J 6 bases, with 16 bases left between them. The CDR3 sequence is 17 residues long. In germline, CDR1 is SGHRS, CDR2 YFSETQ. The CDR3 region is CASSLAGIPRANSPLHF. The CDR3 region has the DNA TGCGCCAGCAGCTTGGCCGGGATCCCCAGGGCTAATTCACCCCTCCACTTT.

Only a few counts were recorded for this clonotype. V and J are TRBV7-2 and TRBJ2-2, with D tentatively TRBD1 or TRBD2 (6 bases each). V lost 7 bases and J lost 7, with 22 bases in between. The length of the CDR3 is 16 residues. Germline assignment: CDR1 SGHTA and CDR2 FQGNSA. CDR3 sequence (DNA): TGTGCCAGCATCCCCTCGGTCGGGGGCCTCGACGGGGAGCTGTTTTTT. As protein: CASIPSVGGLDGELFF. Combining the CDR3 with reference TRBV7-2 and TRBJ2-2 gives the whole variable domain GAGVSQSPSNKVTEKGKDVELRCDPISGHTALYWYRQSLGQGLEFLIYFQGNSAPDKSGLPSDRFSAERTGGSVSTLTIQRTQQEDSAVYLCASIPSVGGLDGELFFGEGSRLTVL.

This clonotype was seen a few times. This rearrangement joins TRBV5-1 to TRBJ2-5, with 8 bases that match TRBD2. With 3 bases clipped from V and 1 base from J, the junction kept 8 bases outside the gene matches. Germline CDR1 is SGHRS and CDR2 is YFSETQ. The CDR3 is 16 amino acids. The CDR3 spells CASSSVLAGGQETQYF. In DNA, the CDR3 is TGCGCCAGCAGCTCGGTGTTGGCGGGGGGCCAAGAGACCCAGTACTTC.

Only a few counts were recorded for this clonotype. This sequence joins TRBV27 and TRBJ2-7, with D perhaps matching TRBD2 (8 bases). V was cut by 4 bases and J by 7 bases, with 14 bases left in between. CDR3 length: 13 amino acids. Germline V CDR1 and CDR2: MNHEY, SMNVEV (reference sequence). In DNA form, the CDR3 reads TGTGCCAGCAGTTCGACAGGGACTAGGGAGCAGTACTTC. It yields the protein CASSSTGTREQYF.

As DNA, the CDR3 is TGTGCCAGCAGCTTGTCAGGCGAGGGTTCACCCCTCCACTTT. Amino acids: CASSLSGEGSPLHF. V usage is TRBV7-6 and J usage is TRBJ1-6; D is unresolved. The V and J ends lost 3 bases and 9 bases respectively, with 12 bases between them. Per the germline V gene, CDR1 is SGHVS and CDR2 is FNYEAQ. This CDR3 has 14 residues.

V is TRBV7-2 and J is TRBJ1-1; possible D gene TRBD1, 5 bases. Trimming took off 5 bases at V and 0 bases at J, with 13 bases between the two ends. The V gene's germline CDR1 is SGHTA and CDR2 FQGNSA. The CDR3 is 15 residues long. This CDR3 is CASSTSGRMNTEAFF. In nucleotides, the CDR3 is TGTGCCAGCAGCACATCGGGACGGATGAACACTGAAGCTTTCTTT.

The genes are TRBV28 and TRBJ1-5, with 9 bases that match TRBD1. Germline-derived CDR1 and CDR2 are MDHEN and SYDVKM. V was pared by 0 bases and J by 6 bases, with 3 bases of the junction left unmatched. This CDR3 has 15 residues. DNA of the CDR3: TGTGCCAGCAGTTTATGGACAGGGGGGAGTCAGCCCCAGCATTTT. Translating gives CASSLWTGGSQPQHF.

This chain joins TRBV7-8 and TRBJ1-2, with D possibly matching TRBD1 (5 bases). Germline CDR1 SGHVS, CDR2 FQNEAQ. Deletions cut 1 base from V and 7 bases from J, with 19 bases between. The length of the CDR3 is 16 residues. This chain's CDR3 is CASSLVWGEGTSGYTF. The DNA for the CDR3 is TGTGCCAGCAGCTTAGTGTGGGGGGAGGGGACTTCTGGCTACACCTTC.

This chain links TRBV25-1 with TRBJ2-1; D is uncertain. Looked up from germline, CDR1 is MGHDK and CDR2 is SYGVNS. This CDR3 has 11 amino acids. V dropped 5 bases and J dropped 9 bases, with 8 bases sitting between them. The CDR3 loop is CASSSHSEQFF. CDR3 sequence (DNA): TGTGCCAGCAGTTCCCATTCTGAGCAGTTCTTC.

The chain couples TRBV4-1 to TRBJ1-1; D remains unclear. The V gene's germline CDR1 is MGHRA and CDR2 YSYEKL. Trimming pared 4 bases from V and 7 bases from J, leaving 10 bases between. The CDR3 totals 12 residues. In DNA form, the CDR3 reads TGCGCCAGCAGCCCCACTTCCGATGAAGCTTTCTTT. This gives the protein CASSPTSDEAFF.

The chain uses TRBV7-3 and TRBJ2-7, with D perhaps being TRBD1 or TRBD2 (7 bases each). This CDR3 is 14 amino acids long. Trimming took off 2 bases at V and 1 base at J, with 9 bases between the two ends. Germline assignment: CDR1 SGHTA and CDR2 FQGTGA. In nucleotides, the CDR3 is TGTGCCAGCAGCTTACAGGGGGGGTCCTACGAGCAGTACTTC. Its protein product is CASSLQGGSYEQYF.

The chain couples TRBV5-6 to TRBJ2-1; 10 bases line up with TRBD2. Germline CDR1 and CDR2: SGHDT and YYEEEE. After removal of 4 bases from V and 5 bases from J, the junction contained 3 bases not matched to a gene. The CDR3 contains 14 residues. The CDR3 coding sequence is TGTGCCAGCAGCGTTGGACTAGCGGACAATGAGCAGTTCTTC. Translation gives CASSVGLADNEQFF.

CDR3: CASSWRNEQYF. For the CDR3, the DNA is TGTGCCAGTAGTTGGAGAAACGAGCAGTACTTC. The rearrangement links TRBV19 to TRBJ2-7; unclear D gene. Trimming took off 5 bases at V and 5 bases at J, with 7 bases between the two ends. The CDR3 is made up of 11 amino acids. Germline CDR1 LNHDA, CDR2 SQIVND (reference sequence).

The chain recombines TRBV7-6 with TRBJ2-1, with D tentatively TRBD2 (6 bases). The ends were cut back, 5 bases at V and 8 bases at J, with 19 bases in the middle. Germline lookup yields CDR1 SGHVS and CDR2 FNYEAQ. The CDR3 has 15 amino acids. The CDR3 spells CASSGSSVPGYEQFF. The DNA for the CDR3 is TGTGCCAGCAGCGGGTCTAGCGTTCCTGGCTATGAGCAGTTCTTC.

About this clonotype itself: Germline is not matched at one junction end, which may reflect a read error. The chain uses TRBV2 and TRBJ2-4; tentatively, D is TRBD1 (6 bases). The CDR3 spans 16 residues. Looked up from germline, CDR1 is SNHLY and CDR2 is FYNNEI. The CDR3 region has the DNA TGTGCCAGCAGTGAAGGCCGTTACAGGGACAAAAACATTAAGTACTTC. It translates to CASSEGRYRDKNIKYF.

This clonotype was found once. The chain employs TRBV29-1 and TRBJ2-7; D remains unclear. Trimming took 3 bases from V and 0 from J, leaving 12 bases between them. Germline V gene data show CDR1 as SQVTM and CDR2 as ANQGSEA. The CDR3 totals 14 residues. The CDR3 is CSVERSGSSYEQYF. The CDR3 DNA reads TGCAGCGTTGAGAGGTCAGGTAGCTCCTACGAGCAGTACTTC.

The table lists this clonotype with a count of one. Its ends do not fully match the called genes, so a read error is possible. V and J are TRBV28 and TRBJ2-7; D remains ambiguous. The CDR3 loop spans 14 amino acids. Germline V gene data show CDR1 as MDHEN and CDR2 as SYDVKM. CDR3 in amino acids: CASSLRDNSYDQYF. As DNA, the CDR3 is TGTGCCAGCAGTTTACGTGACAACTCCTACGATCAGTACTTC.